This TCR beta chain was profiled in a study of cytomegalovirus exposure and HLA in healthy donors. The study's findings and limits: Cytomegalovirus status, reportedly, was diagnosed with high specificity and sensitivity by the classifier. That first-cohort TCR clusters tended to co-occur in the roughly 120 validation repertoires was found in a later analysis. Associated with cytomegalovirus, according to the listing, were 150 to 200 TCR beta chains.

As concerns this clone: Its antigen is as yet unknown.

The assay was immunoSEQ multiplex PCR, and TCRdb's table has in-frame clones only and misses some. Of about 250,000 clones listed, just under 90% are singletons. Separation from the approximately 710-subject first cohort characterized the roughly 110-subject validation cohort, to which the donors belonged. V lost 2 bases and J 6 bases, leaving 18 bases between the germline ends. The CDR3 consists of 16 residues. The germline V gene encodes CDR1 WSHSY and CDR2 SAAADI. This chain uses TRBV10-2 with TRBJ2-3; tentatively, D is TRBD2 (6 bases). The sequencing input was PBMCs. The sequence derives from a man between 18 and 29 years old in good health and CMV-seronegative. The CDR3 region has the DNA TGCGCCAGCAGTGAGCCCAGTCGCGGGGTCCCCGATACGCAGTATTTT. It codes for CASSEPSRGVPDTQYF.